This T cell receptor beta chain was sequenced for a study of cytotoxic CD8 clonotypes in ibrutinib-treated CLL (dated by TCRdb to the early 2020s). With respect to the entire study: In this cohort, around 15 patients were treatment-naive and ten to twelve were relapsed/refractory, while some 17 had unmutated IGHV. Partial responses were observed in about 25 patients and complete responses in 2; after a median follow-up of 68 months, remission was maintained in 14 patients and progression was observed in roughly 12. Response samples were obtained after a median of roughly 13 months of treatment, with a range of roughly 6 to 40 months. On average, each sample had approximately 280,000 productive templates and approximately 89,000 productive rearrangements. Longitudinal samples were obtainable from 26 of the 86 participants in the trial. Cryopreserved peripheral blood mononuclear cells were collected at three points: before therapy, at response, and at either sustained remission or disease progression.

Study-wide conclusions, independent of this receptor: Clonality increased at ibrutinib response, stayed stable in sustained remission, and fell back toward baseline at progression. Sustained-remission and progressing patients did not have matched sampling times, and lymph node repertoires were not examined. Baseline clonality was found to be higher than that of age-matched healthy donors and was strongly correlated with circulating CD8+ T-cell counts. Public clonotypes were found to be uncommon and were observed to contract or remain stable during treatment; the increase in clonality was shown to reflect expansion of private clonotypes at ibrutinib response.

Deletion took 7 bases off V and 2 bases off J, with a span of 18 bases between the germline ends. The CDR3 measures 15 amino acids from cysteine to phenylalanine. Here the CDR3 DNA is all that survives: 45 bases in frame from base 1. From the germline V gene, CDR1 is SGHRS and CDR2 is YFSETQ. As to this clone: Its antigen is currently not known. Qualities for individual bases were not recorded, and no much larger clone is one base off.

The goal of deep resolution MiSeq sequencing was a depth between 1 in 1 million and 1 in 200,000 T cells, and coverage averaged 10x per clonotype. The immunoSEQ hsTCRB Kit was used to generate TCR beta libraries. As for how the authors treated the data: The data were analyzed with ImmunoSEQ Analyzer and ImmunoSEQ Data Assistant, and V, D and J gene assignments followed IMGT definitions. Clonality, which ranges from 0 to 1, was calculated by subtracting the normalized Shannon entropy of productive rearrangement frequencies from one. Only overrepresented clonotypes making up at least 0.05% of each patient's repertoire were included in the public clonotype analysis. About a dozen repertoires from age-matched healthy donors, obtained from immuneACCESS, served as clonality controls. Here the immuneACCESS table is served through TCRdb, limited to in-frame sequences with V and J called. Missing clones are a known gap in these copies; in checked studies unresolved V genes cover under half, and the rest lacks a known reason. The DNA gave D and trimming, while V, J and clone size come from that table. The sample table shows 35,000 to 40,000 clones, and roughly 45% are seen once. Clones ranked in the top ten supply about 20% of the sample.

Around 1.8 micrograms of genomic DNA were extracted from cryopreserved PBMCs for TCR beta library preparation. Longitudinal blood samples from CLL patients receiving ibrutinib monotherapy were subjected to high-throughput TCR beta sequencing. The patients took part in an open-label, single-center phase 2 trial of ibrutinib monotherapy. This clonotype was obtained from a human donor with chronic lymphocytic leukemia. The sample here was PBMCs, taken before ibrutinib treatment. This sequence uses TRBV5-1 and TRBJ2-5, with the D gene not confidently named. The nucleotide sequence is TGCGCCAGCGGCGAGGTAAACGTAGAACAAGAGACCCAGTACTTC. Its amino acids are CASGEVNVEQETQYF.